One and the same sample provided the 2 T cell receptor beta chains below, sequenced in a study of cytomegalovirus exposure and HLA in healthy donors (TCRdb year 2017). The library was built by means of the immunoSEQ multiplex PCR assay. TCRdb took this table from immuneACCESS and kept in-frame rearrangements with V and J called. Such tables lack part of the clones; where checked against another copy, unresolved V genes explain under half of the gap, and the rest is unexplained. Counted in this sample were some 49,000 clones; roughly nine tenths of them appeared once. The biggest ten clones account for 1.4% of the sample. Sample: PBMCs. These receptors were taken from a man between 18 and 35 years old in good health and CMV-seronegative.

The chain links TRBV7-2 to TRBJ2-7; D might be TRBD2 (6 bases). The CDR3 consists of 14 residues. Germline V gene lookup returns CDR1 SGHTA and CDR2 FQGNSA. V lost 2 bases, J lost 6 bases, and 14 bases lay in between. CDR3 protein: CASSLLLAMAEQYF. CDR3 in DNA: TGTGCCAGCAGCTTATTACTAGCTATGGCCGAGCAGTACTTC.

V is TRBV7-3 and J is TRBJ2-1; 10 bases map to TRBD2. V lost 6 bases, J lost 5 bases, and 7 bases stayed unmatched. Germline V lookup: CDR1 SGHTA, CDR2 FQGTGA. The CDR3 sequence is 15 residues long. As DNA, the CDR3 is TGTGCCAGCAGGAAAGCGGGAGGGCCCCACAATGAGCAGTTCTTC. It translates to CASRKAGGPHNEQFF.